The sequence of this T cell receptor (beta chain) was determined in a study of T cells in Graves' hyperthyroidism and ophthalmopathy. Study background: Peripheral blood was secured at the point of initial diagnosis, before any treatment.

This clonotype was seen a handful of times. The target antigen is unknown. Germline loops: CDR1 ENHRY, CDR2 SYGVKD. Germline trimming cut 3 bases from V and 0 bases from J; bases unmatched to any gene: 11. The CDR3 extends over 18 amino acids. From RNA transcripts, TCR beta CDR3 regions were amplified. First-round RT-PCR of the TCR CDR3 relied on the HTBI primer set. TCRdb used MiXCR to reprocess the multiplex PCR reads, holding one entry per CDR3 protein. In the table there are about 400,000 distinct CDR3 sequences, 15% to 17% of which are singletons. Ahead of any ophthalmopathy symptoms, the blood sample was obtained at the first diagnosis of hyperthyroidism. Study conclusions and caveats: The model predicted ophthalmopathy a median around six months before onset. Most expanded thyroid clonotypes above 0.001 also appeared in blood.

This chain links TRBV10-3 with TRBJ2-3; 8 bases map to TRBD2. The receptor's source is a young woman with Graves' hyperthyroidism that later progressed to Graves' ophthalmopathy. The sample was blood. This chain's CDR3 is CAISDWGREDTSTDTQYF. CDR3 in DNA: TGTGCCATCAGTGACTGGGGGCGGGAGGACACTAGCACAGATACGCAGTATTTT.